The TCR beta chain under discussion was sequenced for a study of human T cells and chemical hapten exposure. Background on the study: For sensitization, 2% DPC was applied to an approximately 2 cm by approximately 2 cm patch of upper inner arm skin. Patients received weekly diphenylcyclopropenone doses to the scalp throughout the roughly 23-week study. Study observations and caveats: Expanded TCR counts at PT1 went up together with patch test score, a positive correlation.

Individual cDNA molecules in this library carried unique molecular identifiers. TCRdb redid the calling of the RACE reads with MiXCR, one entry per CDR3 protein. The table records some 36,000 distinct CDR3 sequences, roughly 9.5% of them present only once. Germline values: CDR1 MGHRA, CDR2 YSYEKL. V shed 1 base, J shed 4 bases, and the junction held 15 bases outside the gene matches. The CDR3 totals 19 residues. Ten or more counts support this clonotype. No antigen is known for it. Time point: patch test 3, about 24 weeks after DPC sensitization. The treatment denotes: therapeutic diphenylcyclopropenone sensitization with weekly scalp DPC. The authors extracted total RNA from unfractionated whole blood.

This receptor was obtained from a man in his fifties with alopecia areata. Some clones in this sample may be carry-over from other donors' samples. This specimen consisted of whole blood, obtained in connection with sensitization to the hapten diphenylcyclopropenone (DPC). The genes are TRBV4-1 and TRBJ2-2; TRBD2 aligns across 7 bases. The CDR3, as DNA: TGCGCCAGCAGCCAAGGGCTGGGAGGGGCTAGCGGTTTCACCGGGGAGCTGTTTTTT. Its protein product is CASSQGLGGASGFTGELFF.